This T cell receptor (beta chain) was obtained from a study of CD8 T cells in Susac syndrome. RNA totalling about 0.45 to 1 ug underwent reverse transcription with random hexamers. One entry per CDR3 protein, called by TCRdb with MiXCR from the immunoSEQ multiplex PCR reads. The table records about 94,000 distinct CDR3 sequences, roughly 94% of them present only once. CD8+ and CD4+ T cells were negatively isolated; TEMRA cells were FACS-enriched. The CDR3 length is 13 residues. V was clipped by 10 bases and J by 0 bases, with 11 bases between them. Germline lookup yields CDR1 SGHTA and CDR2 FQGNSA. This sequence joins TRBV7-2 and TRBJ2-3; possible D gene TRBD1, 5 bases. Material: CD4+ T cells from PBMCs. This clonotype was obtained from a human donor with Susac syndrome. CDR3 in amino acids: CATGPGSTDTQYF. In DNA, the CDR3 is TGTGCCACCGGACCAGGGAGCACAGATACGCAGTATTTT.